This T cell receptor (beta chain) was profiled in a study of control samples from healthy donors and cancer patients. Generated by immunoSEQ multiplex PCR, the TCRdb table keeps only in-frame clones and is missing some. Among 130,000 or so clones, roughly 90% were seen once, and the ten largest hold approximately 3.2%. Germline V gene sequence: CDR1 SGHRS, CDR2 YFSETQ. The CDR3 is made up of 16 amino acids. With 2 bases clipped from V and 2 bases from J, the junction kept 1 base outside the gene matches. The V and J genes are TRBV5-1 and TRBJ2-7, with TRBD2 identical over 16 bases. Sequencing used blood. This TCR was recovered from a man aged 45-60 years in good health. In DNA form, the CDR3 reads TGCGCCAGCAGCTTCGGGACTAGCGGGGGGGCCTACGAGCAGTACTTC. Protein sequence: CASSFGTSGGAYEQYF.